The T cell receptor beta chain described here comes from a study of human T cells and chemical hapten exposure. Study in general: Upper-back patch tests with 0.01% DPC were read at 6 days. Alopecia areata, totalis and universalis patients, mostly female, were included.

Turning to this clonotype: Its specificity is unknown.

The library gave individual cDNA molecules unique molecular identifiers. TCRdb ran MiXCR on the RACE reads and lists one entry per CDR3 protein. The data contain a few hundred thousand distinct CDR3 sequences, approximately 5% of them singletons. V was cut by 3 bases and J by 1 base, with 7 bases left in between. Germline V gene data show CDR1 as SEHNR and CDR2 as FQNEAQ (reference sequence). The CDR3 runs to 14 residues. The study's findings and limits: Donors, who had alopecia, may show an immune response that differs from healthy people's.

Time point: patch test 1, 2 weeks after DPC sensitization. The treatment was: therapeutic diphenylcyclopropenone sensitization with weekly scalp DPC. The TCR originated in a woman in her 50s with alopecia areata. Some clones in this sample may be carry-over from other donors' samples. The input for sequencing was whole blood, taken in connection with sensitization to the hapten diphenylcyclopropenone (DPC). This chain uses TRBV7-9 with TRBJ1-5; D not resolved. The DNA for the CDR3 is TGTGCCAGCAGCTTTTCCAGGAGCAATCAGCCCCAGCATTTT. Translated, it gives CASSFSRSNQPQHF.